This is a list of T cell receptor beta chains from one sample in a study of identical twins. TCRdb ran MiXCR on the 5' RACE reads and lists one entry per CDR3 protein. This table has approximately 500,000 distinct CDR3 sequences, approximately 24% appearing once. These same data were also listed under a study on T cells expressing NK-cell markers.

The sample consisted of CD4+ T cells sorted from blood. All receptors derive from a young woman in good health. Each CDR3 is given with its conserved first and last residue. A D gene is named only where the DNA matches it firmly. Some rows have no size entry. The others give once, few or many, or a class for an expanded clone.

once	.	TRBJ2-7	TRBV12-3/TRBV12-4	CASSGALSVEEQYF	TGTGCCAGCAGTGGGGCACTGTCAGTTGAGGAGCAGTACTTC
.	.	TRBJ1-5	TRBV10-3	CAISDVGGGNQPQHF	TGTGCCATCAGTGATGTAGGCGGTGGCAATCAGCCCCAGCATTTT
few	TRBD2	TRBJ2-1	TRBV18	CASSPRGLAGVYEQFF	TGTGCCAGCTCACCACGGGGACTAGCGGGAGTGTATGAGCAGTTCTTC
few	.	TRBJ1-1	TRBV18	CASSPQLGATEAFF	TGTGCCAGCTCACCACAGCTAGGGGCCACTGAAGCTTTCTTT
.	TRBD2	TRBJ2-3	TRBV29-1	CSVSSRLAANTDTQYF	TGCAGCGTCTCGTCCCGACTAGCGGCAAACACAGATACGCAGTATTTT
.	.	TRBJ1-2	TRBV4-3	CASSQRLGLGYGYTF	TGCGCCAGCAGCCAACGACTCGGACTGGGCTATGGCTACACCTTC
once	TRBD2	TRBJ2-1	TRBV5-1	CASSRGGPGDEQFF	TGCGCCAGCAGCCGGGGGGGGCCCGGGGATGAGCAGTTCTTC
many	.	TRBJ2-7	TRBV5-6	CASSRPGPYEQYF	TGTGCCAGCAGCAGACCCGGACCCTACGAGCAGTACTTC
.	.	TRBJ1-1	TRBV15	CATSRDQGVNTEAFF	TGTGCCACCAGCAGAGATCAAGGTGTGAACACTGAAGCTTTCTTT
.	TRBD1	TRBJ2-1	TRBV27	CASSLSGTGRHNEQFF	TGTGCCAGCAGTTTATCTGGGACAGGGAGACACAATGAGCAGTTCTTC
once	.	TRBJ1-1	TRBV20-1	CSARDPENTEAFF	TGCAGTGCTAGAGATCCAGAAAACACTGAAGCTTTCTTT
.	.	TRBJ2-1	TRBV2	CASSGDGDNEQFF	TGTGCCAGCAGTGGGGACGGGGACAATGAGCAGTTCTTC
.	.	TRBJ2-3	TRBV12-3/TRBV12-4	CASSFYQGGTDTQYF	TGTGCCAGCAGTTTTTATCAGGGCGGCACAGATACGCAGTATTTT
once	.	TRBJ2-7	TRBV19	CATRDLYSYEQYF	TGTGCCACCCGGGACCTCTACTCCTACGAGCAGTACTTC
.	.	TRBJ2-3	TRBV5-1	CASSLGGTASADTQYF	TGCGCCAGCAGCCTGGGGGGGACAGCTTCCGCAGATACGCAGTATTTT
.	TRBD1	TRBJ2-2	TRBV23-1	CASSSPGQGIVAGELFF	TGCGCCAGCAGTTCACCGGGACAGGGGATAGTCGCCGGGGAGCTGTTTTTT
.	.	TRBJ2-1	TRBV29-1	CSVDSSYRGEQFF	TGCAGCGTGGATTCCTCATACCGGGGTGAGCAGTTCTTC
few	.	TRBJ1-1	TRBV29-1	CSVDQAIEAFF	TGCAGCGTTGATCAAGCAATTGAAGCTTTCTTT
.	TRBD2	TRBJ2-2	TRBV7-2	CASSLLAGAPGELFF	TGTGCCAGCAGCTTACTAGCGGGAGCCCCCGGGGAGCTGTTTTTT
few	.	TRBJ2-7	TRBV6-5	CASSYSGTESSYEQYF	TGTGCCAGCAGTTACTCAGGGACGGAGAGCTCCTACGAGCAGTACTTC
few	.	TRBJ2-1	TRBV12-5	CASGPRGYNEQFF	TGTGCTAGTGGTCCTCGGGGCTACAATGAGCAGTTCTTC
few	.	TRBJ2-6	TRBV6-1	CASSLTSGSGANVLTF	TGTGCCAGCAGCCTAACTTCAGGGTCTGGGGCCAACGTCCTGACTTTC
.	.	TRBJ1-1	TRBV5-5	CASSYPTEFEAFF	TGTGCCAGCAGCTATCCGACAGAGTTTGAAGCTTTCTTT
few	TRBD1	TRBJ1-4	TRBV5-4	CASSSEQGRGNEKLFF	TGTGCCAGCAGCTCGGAACAGGGGCGGGGTAATGAAAAACTGTTTTTT
once	.	TRBJ2-7	TRBV20-1	CSARLGLSWEQYF	TGCAGTGCGCGACTCGGGCTAAGTTGGGAGCAGTACTTC
few	.	TRBJ2-2	TRBV20-1	CSASLPDTGELFF	TGCAGTGCTAGTCTTCCAGACACCGGGGAGCTGTTTTTT
.	.	TRBJ2-3	TRBV20-1	CSALPRLRRDTQYF	TGCAGTGCCCTACCACGGTTAAGGAGGGATACGCAGTATTTT
few	TRBD2	TRBJ2-3	TRBV20-1	CSAKASGSADTQYF	TGCAGTGCCAAAGCTAGCGGGAGCGCAGATACGCAGTATTTT
.	TRBD2	TRBJ2-2	TRBV10-3	CAIKASGGNHLNTGELFF	TGTGCCATCAAGGCTAGCGGGGGCAATCACCTGAACACCGGGGAGCTGTTTTTT
many	.	TRBJ2-2	TRBV12-3/TRBV12-4	CASGPRGSTGELFF	TGTGCCAGCGGCCCCCGGGGAAGCACCGGGGAGCTGTTTTTT
few	.	TRBJ1-2	TRBV27	CASKTTRDYGYTF	TGTGCCAGCAAGACAACGCGGGACTATGGCTACACCTTC
.	.	TRBJ2-3	TRBV4-3	CASSQDATRSSTDTQYF	TGCGCCAGCAGCCAGGATGCGACCAGATCTAGCACAGATACGCAGTATTTT
.	.	TRBJ2-7	TRBV12-3/TRBV12-4	CASSPTRQDEQYF	TGTGCCAGCAGTCCGACTAGACAGGACGAGCAGTACTTC
.	TRBD2	TRBJ2-1	TRBV29-1	CSVDRGLAGVYSYNEQFF	TGCAGCGTTGATAGGGGACTAGCGGGGGTTTACTCCTACAATGAGCAGTTCTTC
few	.	TRBJ1-5	TRBV7-8	CASSLGGRGEPQHF	TGTGCCAGCAGCTTAGGAGGCAGGGGTGAGCCCCAGCATTTT
few	.	TRBJ1-1	TRBV20-1	CSATNKAGWTEAFF	TGCAGTGCTACCAACAAGGCGGGGTGGACTGAAGCTTTCTTT
many	.	TRBJ2-7	TRBV29-1	CSVGQPSYEQYF	TGCAGCGTTGGCCAGCCTTCCTACGAGCAGTACTTC
.	.	TRBJ1-1	TRBV7-2	CASSLSLGAGEAFF	TGTGCCAGCAGCTTAAGCCTCGGGGCCGGTGAAGCTTTCTTT
few	TRBD2	TRBJ2-3	TRBV12-3/TRBV12-4	CASRASGLGTDTQYF	TGTGCCAGCAGGGCTAGCGGGCTCGGCACAGATACGCAGTATTTT
few	.	TRBJ2-7	TRBV10-3	CAIRGADRRVYEQYF	TGTGCCATCAGGGGGGCAGATCGGAGGGTCTACGAGCAGTACTTC
.	.	TRBJ1-2	TRBV10-3	CAISEYGSVDGYTF	TGTGCCATCAGTGAGTATGGGTCGGTCGATGGCTACACCTTC
few	.	TRBJ1-5	TRBV24-1	CATSERGARKPQHF	TGTGCCACCAGTGAGCGGGGGGCTCGGAAGCCCCAGCATTTT
.	.	TRBJ1-1	TRBV6-1	CASSPPGGVTEAFF	TGTGCCAGCAGTCCTCCGGGGGGAGTGACTGAAGCTTTCTTT
few	.	TRBJ1-2	TRBV6-1	CATTRAPANYGYTF	TGTGCCACTACCCGGGCCCCAGCTAACTATGGCTACACCTTC
.	TRBD2	TRBJ2-7	TRBV3-1	CASSQPSGSRYEQYF	TGTGCCAGCAGCCAGCCTAGCGGGAGTCGCTACGAGCAGTACTTC
once	.	TRBJ2-3	TRBV7-9	CASIPGQTRDTQYF	TGTGCCAGCATCCCTGGGCAGACTCGCGATACGCAGTATTTT
.	TRBD1	TRBJ2-5	TRBV6-2/TRBV6-3	CASSSGTGGKKTQYF	TGTGCCAGCAGTAGCGGGACAGGGGGCAAGAAGACCCAGTACTTC
few	.	TRBJ1-2	TRBV18	CASSPGKHYPGGYTF	TGTGCCAGCTCACCGGGGAAGCACTACCCCGGTGGCTACACCTTC
few	.	TRBJ1-2	TRBV5-1	CASSSEGPAYGYTF	TGCGCCAGCAGCTCGGAGGGGCCCGCCTATGGCTACACCTTC
few	TRBD1	TRBJ2-7	TRBV5-1	CASSSTGTGYPTEQYF	TGCGCCAGCAGCTCGACCGGGACAGGGTACCCTACCGAGCAGTACTTC